These 15 T cell receptor beta chains share one sample of origin, sequenced in a study of blood T cell repertoires in COVID-19. Measured with immunoSEQ multiplex PCR; TCRdb has only the in-frame clones, and not every one. The repertoire consists of 350,000 to 400,000 clones, with 89% occurring once and the leading ten covering about 1.7%. Material: PBMCs or T cells enriched from blood (not recorded which). These receptors were obtained from a woman aged 25-40 years who had recovered from COVID-19.

The chain combines TRBV6-2 or TRBV6-3 with TRBJ1-2; D gene uncertain. Trimming stripped 5 bases from V and 8 bases from J, with 15 bases between. Germline V gene sequence: CDR1 MNHEY, CDR2 SVGEGT. This CDR3 region has 13 residues. The CDR3 DNA follows: TGTGCCAGCAGTGCGGGAAGAGATTGGGGCTACACCTTC. It specifies CASSAGRDWGYTF.

This sequence joins TRBV2 and TRBJ2-7; D not certain. CDR1 and CDR2 from the germline V gene are SNHLY and FYNNEI. The CDR3 loop spans 13 amino acids. With 1 base removed from V and 3 bases from J, the gap between germline ends came to 7 bases. CDR3 DNA: TGTGCCAGCAGTGAAGAGAACTTCTACGAGCAGTACTTC. Translation gives CASSEENFYEQYF.

The chain links TRBV29-1 to TRBJ2-1; D is unclear. The CDR3 is 15 amino acids. Germline loops: CDR1 SQVTM, CDR2 ANQGSEA. Trimming took off 6 bases at V and 0 bases at J, with 15 bases between the two ends. The CDR3 spells CSVSVPPSSYNEQFF. CDR3 DNA sequence: TGCAGCGTCAGCGTGCCGCCTAGCTCCTACAATGAGCAGTTCTTC.

The chain recombines TRBV20-1 with TRBJ1-2, with D uncertain. Per germline, CDR1 DFQATT and CDR2 SNEGSKA (reference sequence). The CDR3 is 14 amino acids. Trimming stripped 3 bases from V and 4 bases from J, with 15 bases between. The CDR3 DNA is TGCAGTGCTAGTCCCTCTCGGGGTAGCTATGGCTACACCTTC. Its translation: CSASPSRGSYGYTF.

The gene calls are TRBV5-3 and TRBJ1-6; D is undetermined. TRBV5-3 is labeled an ORF, and its function is uncertain. The V end lost 0 bases, the J end lost 10 bases, and 14 bases lay between the germline ends. The CDR3 runs to 15 residues. The CDR3 DNA reads TGTGCCAGAAGCTTGGCCACAGCAACGGTATCACCCCTCCACTTT. It yields the protein CARSLATATVSPLHF.

This sequence joins TRBV18 and TRBJ1-4, with D unresolved. CDR1 is KGHSH and CDR2 is LQKENI in the germline V gene. The CDR3 consists of 15 residues. The V and J ends lost 3 bases and 3 bases respectively, with 11 bases between them. The chain's CDR3 is CASSPIGAANEKLFF. In nucleotides, the CDR3 is TGTGCCAGCTCACCTATAGGAGCGGCTAATGAAAAACTGTTTTTT.

This clone was seen just once. This chain uses TRBV27 with TRBJ1-2, with D unresolved. The CDR3 runs 12 residues. Germline CDR1 reads MNHEY; CDR2 reads SMNVEV (reference sequence). V was trimmed by 3 bases and J by 8 bases, leaving 10 bases between them. CDR3 in amino acids: CASSFAGGGYTF. In nucleotides, the CDR3 is TGTGCCAGCAGTTTCGCGGGTGGAGGCTACACCTTC.

The genes are TRBV28 and TRBJ2-3; D uncertain. CDR3 length: 17 amino acids. Trimming removed 5 bases from V and 0 bases from J, with 18 bases in between. Germline CDR1 MDHEN, CDR2 SYDVKM. The CDR3 bases are TGTGCCAGCAGTCCCCCTCCCAGTGCGGAGAGCACAGATACGCAGTATTTT. Translation gives CASSPPPSAESTDTQYF.

V gene TRBV12-5 combines with J gene TRBJ1-4, with D possibly being TRBD1 (6 bases). There are 14 residues in the CDR3. Per the germline V gene, CDR1 is LGHNT and CDR2 is FRNRAP. The V end was cut by 1 base, the J end by 3 bases, with 6 bases between. CDR3: CASGLGTANEKLFF. The CDR3 DNA is TGTGCTAGTGGTTTGGGGACAGCTAATGAAAAACTGTTTTTT.

This clone appeared once. In DNA form, the CDR3 reads TGTGCCAGTAGTACTCGACAGGACTACGAGCAGTACTTC. Protein product: CASSTRQDYEQYF. V usage is TRBV19 and J usage is TRBJ2-7, with D perhaps TRBD1 (6 bases). The CDR3 is 13 residues long. CDR1 and CDR2 (germline): LNHDA, SQIVND (reference sequence). The V gene lost 4 bases and the J gene lost 3 bases, with 10 bases spanning the gap.

On this clone itself: At one boundary the junction diverges from the germline segment, which might be a read error. CDR3 protein: CATRRGQGLAEAFF. The CDR3 DNA reads TGTGCCACCAGAAGAGGGCAGGGGTTGGCTGAAGCTTTCTTT. V is TRBV15 and J is TRBJ1-1, with D maybe TRBD1 (6 bases). This CDR3 comprises 14 residues. Germline lookup yields CDR1 LNHNV and CDR2 YYDKDF (reference sequence).

CDR3 region: CAWSVGTGGEDGYTF. The CDR3 nucleotides are TGTGCCTGGAGTGTCGGTACAGGGGGTGAAGATGGCTACACCTTC. This rearrangement joins TRBV30 to TRBJ1-2; 8 nucleotides line up with TRBD1. From germline, CDR1 is GTSNPN and CDR2 SVGIG (reference sequence). V shed 0 bases and J 6 bases; nucleotides not matched to a gene: 9. The CDR3 is 15 amino acids.

The rearrangement joins TRBV2 to TRBJ2-7; possibly TRBD1 for D (5 bases). The CDR3 is 14 amino acids. The germline V and J ends were trimmed by 7 bases and 2 bases, with 15 bases remaining between them. Germline V lookup: CDR1 SNHLY, CDR2 FYNNEI. The CDR3 nucleotides read TGTGCCAGCAACGAGAGGACACCCCCCTACGAGCAGTACTTC. Protein product: CASNERTPPYEQYF. The full variable domain, rest sourced from reference TRBV2 and TRBJ2-7, is EPEVTQTPSHQVTQMGQEVILRCVPISNHLYFYWYRQILGQKVEFLVSFYNNEISEKSEIFDDQFSVERPDGSNFTLKIRSTKLEDSAMYFCASNERTPPYEQYFGPGTRLTVT.

This clone was observed once. The chain is built from TRBV30 and TRBJ1-4, with 8 bases that match TRBD1. The V and J ends lost 0 bases and 7 bases, in that order; junction bases with no gene match: 10. The CDR3 extends over 16 amino acids. Germline V gene sequence: CDR1 GTSNPN, CDR2 SVGIG (reference sequence). The CDR3 coding sequence is TGTGCCTGGAGTGTGGGGACAGGTCTTGGCTTTGAAAAACTGTTTTTT. Its translation is CAWSVGTGLGFEKLFF.

The V and J genes are TRBV6-2 or TRBV6-3 and TRBJ2-6; D gene uncertain. CDR3 length equals 15 residues. Trimming cost V 2 bases and J 0 bases, with 5 bases left between them. The V gene's germline CDR1 is MNHEY and CDR2 SVGEGT. The CDR3 here is CASSYVRSGANVLTF. In nucleotides, the CDR3 is TGTGCCAGCAGTTACGTCCGCTCTGGGGCCAACGTCCTGACTTTC.